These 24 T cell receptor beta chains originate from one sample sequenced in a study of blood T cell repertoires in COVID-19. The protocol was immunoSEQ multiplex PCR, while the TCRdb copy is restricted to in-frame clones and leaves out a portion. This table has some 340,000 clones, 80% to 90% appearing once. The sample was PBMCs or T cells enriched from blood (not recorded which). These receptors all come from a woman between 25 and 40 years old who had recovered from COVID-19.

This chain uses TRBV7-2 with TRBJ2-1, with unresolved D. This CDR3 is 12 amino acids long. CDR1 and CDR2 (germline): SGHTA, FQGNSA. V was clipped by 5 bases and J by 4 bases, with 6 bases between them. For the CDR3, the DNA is TGTGCCAGCAGCCCTTTTTACAATGAGCAGTTCTTC. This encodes CASSPFYNEQFF.

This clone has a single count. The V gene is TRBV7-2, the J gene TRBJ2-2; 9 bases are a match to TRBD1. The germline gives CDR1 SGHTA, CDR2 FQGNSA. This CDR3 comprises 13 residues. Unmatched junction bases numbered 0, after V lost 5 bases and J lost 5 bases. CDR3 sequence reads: CASSGQGTGELFF. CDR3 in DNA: TGTGCCAGCAGCGGACAGGGGACCGGGGAGCTGTTTTTT.

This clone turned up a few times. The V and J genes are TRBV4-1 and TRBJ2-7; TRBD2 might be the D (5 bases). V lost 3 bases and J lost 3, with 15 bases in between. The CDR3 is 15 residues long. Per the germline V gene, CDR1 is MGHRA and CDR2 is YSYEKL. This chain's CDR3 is CASSHEGHAFYEQYF. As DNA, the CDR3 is TGCGCCAGCAGCCATGAGGGCCACGCTTTCTACGAGCAGTACTTC.

CDR3 in amino acids: CATRQDNYGYTF. CDR3 bases: TGTGCCACCCGACAGGACAACTATGGCTACACCTTC. J is TRBJ1-2 and V is TRBV19; TRBD1 is a possible D gene (6 bases). Trimming left V 10 bases short and J 2 bases short, with 11 bases between. The CDR3 runs to 12 residues. Germline CDR1 and CDR2: LNHDA and SQIVND (reference sequence).

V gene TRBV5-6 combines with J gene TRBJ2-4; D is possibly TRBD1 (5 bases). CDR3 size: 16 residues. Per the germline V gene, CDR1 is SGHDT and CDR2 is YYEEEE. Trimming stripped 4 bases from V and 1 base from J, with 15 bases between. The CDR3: CASSRPGAGAKNIQYF. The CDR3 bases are TGTGCCAGCAGCCGACCTGGGGCAGGGGCCAAAAACATTCAGTACTTC.

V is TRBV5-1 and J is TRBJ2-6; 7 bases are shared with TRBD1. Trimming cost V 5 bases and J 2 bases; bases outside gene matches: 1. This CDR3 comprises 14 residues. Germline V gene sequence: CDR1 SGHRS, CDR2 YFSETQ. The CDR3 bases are TGCGCCAGCAGAACAGGGGCTGGGGCCAACGTCCTGACTTTC. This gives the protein CASRTGAGANVLTF.

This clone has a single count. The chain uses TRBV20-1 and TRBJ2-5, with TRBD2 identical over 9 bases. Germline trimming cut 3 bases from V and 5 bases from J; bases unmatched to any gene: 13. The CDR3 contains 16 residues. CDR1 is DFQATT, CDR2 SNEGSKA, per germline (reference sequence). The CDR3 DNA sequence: TGCAGTGCTAGTGGGGCTAGCGGGGTTTTGTGGGAGACCCAGTACTTC. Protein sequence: CSASGASGVLWETQYF.

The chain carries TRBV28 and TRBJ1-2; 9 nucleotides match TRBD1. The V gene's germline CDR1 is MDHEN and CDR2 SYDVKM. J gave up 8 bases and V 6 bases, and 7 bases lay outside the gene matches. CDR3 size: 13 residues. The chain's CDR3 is CASRLQGAQGYTF. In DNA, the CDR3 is TGTGCCAGCAGGCTACAGGGGGCTCAAGGCTACACCTTC.

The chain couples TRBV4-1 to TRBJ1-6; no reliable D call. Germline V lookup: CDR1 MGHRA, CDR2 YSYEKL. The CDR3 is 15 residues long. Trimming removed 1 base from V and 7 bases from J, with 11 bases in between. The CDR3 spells CASSQGLDQNSPLHF. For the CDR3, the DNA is TGCGCCAGCAGCCAAGGGCTTGATCAAAATTCACCCCTCCACTTT.

CDR3 sequence (DNA): TGTGCCAGCAGCTTTGAGTTGGCAGGGACAGATACGCAGTATTTT. Translating it yields CASSFELAGTDTQYF. The rearrangement links TRBV7-9 to TRBJ2-3, with D maybe TRBD1 (5 bases). This CDR3 is built from 15 residues. V lost 3 bases and J lost 3, with 13 bases in between. Germline V lookup: CDR1 SEHNR, CDR2 FQNEAQ (reference sequence).

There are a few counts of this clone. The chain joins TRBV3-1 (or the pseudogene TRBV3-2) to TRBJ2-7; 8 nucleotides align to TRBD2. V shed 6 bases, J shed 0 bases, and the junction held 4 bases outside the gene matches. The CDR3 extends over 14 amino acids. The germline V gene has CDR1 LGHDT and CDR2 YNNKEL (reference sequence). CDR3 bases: TGTGCCAGCAGGGATAGCGGGACCTCCTACGAGCAGTACTTC. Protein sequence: CASRDSGTSYEQYF.

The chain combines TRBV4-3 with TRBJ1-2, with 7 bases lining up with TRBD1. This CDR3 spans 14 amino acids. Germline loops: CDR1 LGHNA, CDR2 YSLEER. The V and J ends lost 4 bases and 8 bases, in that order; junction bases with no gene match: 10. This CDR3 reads CASSPITGVSGYTF. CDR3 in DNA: TGCGCCAGCAGCCCCATAACAGGGGTCAGCGGCTACACCTTC.

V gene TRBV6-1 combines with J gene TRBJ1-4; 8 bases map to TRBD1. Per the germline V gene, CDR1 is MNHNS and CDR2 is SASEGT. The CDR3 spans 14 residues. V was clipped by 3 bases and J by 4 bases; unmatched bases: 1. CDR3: CASSETGVNEKLFF. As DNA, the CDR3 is TGTGCCAGCAGTGAGACAGGGGTTAATGAAAAACTGTTTTTT.

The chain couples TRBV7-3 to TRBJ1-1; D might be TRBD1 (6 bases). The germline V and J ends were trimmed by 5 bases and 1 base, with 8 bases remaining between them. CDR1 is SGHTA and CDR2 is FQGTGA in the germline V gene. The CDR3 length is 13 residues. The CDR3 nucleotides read TGTGCCAGCAGCCAGACAGGGAACACTGAAGCTTTCTTT. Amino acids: CASSQTGNTEAFF.

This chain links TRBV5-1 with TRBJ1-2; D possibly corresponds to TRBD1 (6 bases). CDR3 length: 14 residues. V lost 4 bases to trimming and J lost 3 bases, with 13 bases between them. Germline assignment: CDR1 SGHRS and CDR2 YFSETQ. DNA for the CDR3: TGCGCCAGCAGCATCGGGACAATCGACTATGGCTACACCTTC. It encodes CASSIGTIDYGYTF.

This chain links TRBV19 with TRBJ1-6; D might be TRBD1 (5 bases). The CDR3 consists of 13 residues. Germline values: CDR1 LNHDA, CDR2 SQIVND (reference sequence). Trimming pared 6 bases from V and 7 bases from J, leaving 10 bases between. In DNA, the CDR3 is TGTGCCAGTAGGGTAGGGGCAAATTCACCCCTCCACTTT. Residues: CASRVGANSPLHF. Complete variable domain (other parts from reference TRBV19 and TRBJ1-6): DGGITQSPKYLFRKEGQNVTLSCEQNLNHDAMYWYRQDPGQGLRLIYYSQIVNDFQKGDIAEGYSVSREKKESFPLTVTSAQKNPTAFYLCASRVGANSPLHFGNGTRLTVT.

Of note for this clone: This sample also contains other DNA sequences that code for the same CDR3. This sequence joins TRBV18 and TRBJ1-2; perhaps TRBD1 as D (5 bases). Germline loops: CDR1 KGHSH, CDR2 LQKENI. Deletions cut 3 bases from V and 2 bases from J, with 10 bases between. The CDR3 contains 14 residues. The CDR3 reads CASSPDRSNYGYTF. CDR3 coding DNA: TGTGCCAGCTCACCTGACAGATCCAACTATGGCTACACCTTC.

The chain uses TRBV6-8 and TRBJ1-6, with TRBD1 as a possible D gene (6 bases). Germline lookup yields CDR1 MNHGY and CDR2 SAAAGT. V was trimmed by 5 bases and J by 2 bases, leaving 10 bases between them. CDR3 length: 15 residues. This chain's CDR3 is CASSIQGPYNSPLHF. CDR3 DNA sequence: TGTGCCAGCAGTATACAGGGACCCTATAATTCACCCCTCCACTTT.

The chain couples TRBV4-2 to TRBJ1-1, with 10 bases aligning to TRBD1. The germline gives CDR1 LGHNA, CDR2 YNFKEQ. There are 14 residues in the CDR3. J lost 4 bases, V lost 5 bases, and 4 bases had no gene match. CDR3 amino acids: CASSDRGRSTEAFF. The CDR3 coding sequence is TGTGCCAGCAGCGACAGGGGGCGAAGCACTGAAGCTTTCTTT.

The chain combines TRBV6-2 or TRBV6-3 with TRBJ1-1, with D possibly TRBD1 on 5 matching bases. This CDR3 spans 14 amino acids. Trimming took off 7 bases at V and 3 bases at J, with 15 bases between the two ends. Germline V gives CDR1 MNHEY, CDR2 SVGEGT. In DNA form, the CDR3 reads TGTGCCAGCACCCCGCAGGGAGGACACACTGAAGCTTTCTTT. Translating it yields CASTPQGGHTEAFF.

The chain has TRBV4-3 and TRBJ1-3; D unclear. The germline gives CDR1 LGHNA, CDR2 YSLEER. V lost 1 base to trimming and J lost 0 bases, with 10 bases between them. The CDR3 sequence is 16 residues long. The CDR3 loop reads CASSQGEGFSGNTIYF. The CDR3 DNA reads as TGCGCCAGCAGCCAAGGGGAGGGATTCTCTGGAAACACCATATATTTT.

Here the CDR3 reads CASSSPAGEQYF. CDR3 DNA sequence: TGTGCCAGCAGCTCCCCAGCGGGCGAGCAGTACTTC. The gene calls are TRBV7-9 and TRBJ2-7, with D maybe TRBD2 (6 bases). V was trimmed by 4 bases and J by 6 bases, leaving 10 bases between them. Germline V gene data show CDR1 as SEHNR and CDR2 as FQNEAQ (reference sequence). This CDR3 contains 12 residues.

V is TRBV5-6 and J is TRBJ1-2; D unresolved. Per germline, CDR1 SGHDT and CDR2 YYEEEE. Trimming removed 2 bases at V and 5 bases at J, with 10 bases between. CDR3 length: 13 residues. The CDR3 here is CASSLSPQYGYTF. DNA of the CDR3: TGTGCCAGCAGCTTATCCCCTCAGTATGGCTACACCTTC.

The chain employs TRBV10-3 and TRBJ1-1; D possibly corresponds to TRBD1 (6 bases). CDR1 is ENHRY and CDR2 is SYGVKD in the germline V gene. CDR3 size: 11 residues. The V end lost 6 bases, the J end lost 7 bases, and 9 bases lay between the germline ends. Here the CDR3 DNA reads TGTGCCATCAGAGGGGGAGATGAAGCTTTCTTT. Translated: CAIRGGDEAFF.